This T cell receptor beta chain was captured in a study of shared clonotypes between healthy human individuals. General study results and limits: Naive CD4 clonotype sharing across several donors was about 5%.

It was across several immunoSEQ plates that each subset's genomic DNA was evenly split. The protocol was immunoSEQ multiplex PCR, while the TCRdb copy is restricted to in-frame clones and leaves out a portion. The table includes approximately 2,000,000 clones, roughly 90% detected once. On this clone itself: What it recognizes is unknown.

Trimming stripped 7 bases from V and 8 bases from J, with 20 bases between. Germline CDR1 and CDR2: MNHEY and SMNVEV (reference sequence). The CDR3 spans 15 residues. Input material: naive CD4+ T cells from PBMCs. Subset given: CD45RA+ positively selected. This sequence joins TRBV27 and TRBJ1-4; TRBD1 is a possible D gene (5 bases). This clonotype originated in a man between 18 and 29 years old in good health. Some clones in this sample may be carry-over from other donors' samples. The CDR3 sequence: CASTGTDGISEKLFF. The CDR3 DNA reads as TGTGCCAGCACGGGGACCGACGGAATTTCCGAAAAACTGTTTTTT. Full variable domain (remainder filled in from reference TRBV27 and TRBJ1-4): EAQVTQNPRYLITVTGKKLTVTCSQNMNHEYMSWYRQDPGLGLRQIYYSMNVEVTDKGDVPEGYKVSRKEKRNFPLILESPSPNQTSLYFCASTGTDGISEKLFFGSGTQLSVL.